This T cell receptor (beta chain) was recorded in a study of T-cell memory formation after mild COVID-19. Study context: TCR clusters mostly belonged to single donors.

The CDR3 extends over 13 amino acids. Trimming cost V 2 bases and J 4 bases, with 8 bases left between them. Using its own MiXCR run on the 5' RACE reads, TCRdb lists one record per CDR3 protein. The sample comprises about 410,000 distinct CDR3 sequences, about a sixth of which are singletons, and roughly 21% rests with the top ten. What was sequenced was PBMCs or a T cell subset sorted from them (not recorded which). The source of this sequence is a man aged 18 to 35 who had mild COVID-19 (a few samples of this study predate the infection). Cell type and time point are not known. The chain recombines TRBV12-3 or TRBV12-4 with TRBJ1-1; no clear D. The CDR3 loop is CASSLSQITEAFF. The CDR3 DNA sequence: TGTGCCAGCAGTTTATCGCAGATCACTGAAGCTTTCTTT.